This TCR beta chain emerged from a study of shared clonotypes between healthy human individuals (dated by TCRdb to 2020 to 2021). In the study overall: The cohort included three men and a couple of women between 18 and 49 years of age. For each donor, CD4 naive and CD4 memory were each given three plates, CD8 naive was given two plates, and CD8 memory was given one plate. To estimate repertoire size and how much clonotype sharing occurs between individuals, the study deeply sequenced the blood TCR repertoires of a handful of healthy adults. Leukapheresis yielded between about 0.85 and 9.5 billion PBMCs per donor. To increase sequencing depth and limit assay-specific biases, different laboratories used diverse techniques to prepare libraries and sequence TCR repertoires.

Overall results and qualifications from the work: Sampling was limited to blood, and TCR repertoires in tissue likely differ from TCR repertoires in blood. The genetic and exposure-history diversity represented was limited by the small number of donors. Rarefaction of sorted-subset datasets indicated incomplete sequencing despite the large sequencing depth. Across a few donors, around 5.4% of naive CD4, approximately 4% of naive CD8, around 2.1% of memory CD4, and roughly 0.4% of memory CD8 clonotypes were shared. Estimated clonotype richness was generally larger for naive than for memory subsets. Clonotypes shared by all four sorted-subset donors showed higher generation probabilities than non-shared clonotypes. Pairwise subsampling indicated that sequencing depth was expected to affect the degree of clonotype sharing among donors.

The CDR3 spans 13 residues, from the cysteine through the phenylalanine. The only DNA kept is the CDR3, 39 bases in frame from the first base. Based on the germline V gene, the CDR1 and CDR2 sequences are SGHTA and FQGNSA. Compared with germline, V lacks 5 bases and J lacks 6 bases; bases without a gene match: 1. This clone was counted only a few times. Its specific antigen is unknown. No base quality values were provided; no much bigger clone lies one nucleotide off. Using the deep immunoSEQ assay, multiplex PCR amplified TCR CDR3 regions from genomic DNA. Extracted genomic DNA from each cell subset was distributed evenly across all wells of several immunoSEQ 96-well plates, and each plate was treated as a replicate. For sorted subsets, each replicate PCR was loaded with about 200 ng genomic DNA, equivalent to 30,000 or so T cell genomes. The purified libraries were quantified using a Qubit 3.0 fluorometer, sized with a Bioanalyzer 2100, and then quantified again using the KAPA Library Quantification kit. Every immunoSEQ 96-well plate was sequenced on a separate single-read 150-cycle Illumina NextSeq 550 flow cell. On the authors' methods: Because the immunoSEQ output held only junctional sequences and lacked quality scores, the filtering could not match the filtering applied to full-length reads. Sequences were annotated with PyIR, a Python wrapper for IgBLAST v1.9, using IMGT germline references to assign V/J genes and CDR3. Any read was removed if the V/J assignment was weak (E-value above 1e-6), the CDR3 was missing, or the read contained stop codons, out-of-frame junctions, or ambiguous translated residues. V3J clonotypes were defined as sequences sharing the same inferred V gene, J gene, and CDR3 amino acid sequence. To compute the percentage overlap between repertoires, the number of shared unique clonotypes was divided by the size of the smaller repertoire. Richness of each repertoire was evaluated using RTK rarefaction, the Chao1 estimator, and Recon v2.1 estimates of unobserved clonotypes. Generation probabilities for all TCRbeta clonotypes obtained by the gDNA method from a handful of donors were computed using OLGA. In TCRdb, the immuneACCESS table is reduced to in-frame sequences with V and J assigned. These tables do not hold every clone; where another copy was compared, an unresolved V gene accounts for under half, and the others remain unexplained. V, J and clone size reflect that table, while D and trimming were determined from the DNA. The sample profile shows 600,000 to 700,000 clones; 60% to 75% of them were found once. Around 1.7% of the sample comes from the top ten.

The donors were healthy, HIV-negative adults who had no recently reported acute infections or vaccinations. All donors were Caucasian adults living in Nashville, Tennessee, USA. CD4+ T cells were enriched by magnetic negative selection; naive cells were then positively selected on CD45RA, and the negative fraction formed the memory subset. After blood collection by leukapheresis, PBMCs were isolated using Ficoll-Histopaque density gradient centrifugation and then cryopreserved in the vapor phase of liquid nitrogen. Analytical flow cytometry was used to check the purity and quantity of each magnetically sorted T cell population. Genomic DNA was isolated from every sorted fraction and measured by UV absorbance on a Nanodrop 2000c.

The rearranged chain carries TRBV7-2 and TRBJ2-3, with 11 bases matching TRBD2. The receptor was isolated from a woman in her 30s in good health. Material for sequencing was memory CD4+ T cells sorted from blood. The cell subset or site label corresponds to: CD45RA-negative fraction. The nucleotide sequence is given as TGTGCCAGCAGCCGGACTAGCGGGGATACGCAGTATTTT. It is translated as CASSRTSGDTQYF.